This T cell receptor beta chain is drawn from a study of beta chain features in type 1 diabetes (dated by TCRdb to 2016 to 2018). Notes on the research overall: Mean age, gender distribution, total cell number and subset yield did not differ between patients and healthy donors. A total of around 110,000,000 sorted cells were examined across all samples, and a strong correlation was observed between cell number per subset and RNA yield. In the study, recently diagnosed type 1 diabetes patients and matched healthy donors were compared on the TCRB repertoires of their sorted circulating CD4+ T cell subsets. Regulatory and stem cell-like memory subsets were obtained from only 8 patients and about eight healthy donors, while naive and central memory subsets were obtained from all 30 or so donors. On the study overall, not on this receptor specifically: At VDJ recombination sites, type 1 diabetes patients had fewer insertions and more deleted nucleotides, which implies abnormalities in thymic rearrangement. Shorter templates might be favored by PCR, yet because patient and control samples were amplified and corrected together, any such skew would affect both groups equally. HLA sub-analyses involved small numbers of individuals, so any influence of HLA type on TCRB rearrangement remained unresolved. Because cDNA rather than genomic DNA was sequenced, highly expressing activated cells could have been over-represented, although no difference in activation and CD3 levels was found between groups. Naive, central memory and regulatory TCRB repertoires appeared to be more similar among patients than among healthy donors. In all four CD4+ subsets, TCRB CDR3 length was moderately but significantly shorter in type 1 diabetes patients.

Concerning this clone: Its antigen is still unknown. Per-base quality was not reported, and no clone a single base away is much larger than it. Different DNA sequences within this sample yield the same CDR3.

A single peripheral blood draw of roughly 0.11 L on average was collected from each donor into heparinised tubes. A BD FACSAria II was used to sort naive, central memory, regulatory and stem cell-like memory CD4+ T cells with a panel that included CD45RO, CCR7, CD25, CD127, CD95 and CD27. Purity was above 95% for every sorted population. PBMCs were isolated immediately by Lymphoprep density gradient centrifugation and stained directly without culture. To minimize batch effects, samples were stained and sorted in pairs, one healthy donor with one patient per experiment. The CDR3, from cysteine to phenylalanine, totals 13 residues. Only the CDR3 region is kept as DNA, spanning 39 bases read in frame from base 1. Based on the germline V gene, the CDR1 and CDR2 sequences are KGHSH and LQKENI. V drops 2 bases and J drops 4 bases, leaving 8 bases in between. The High Capacity cDNA Reverse Transcription Kit was used to reverse transcribe all of the isolated RNA, meaning that expressed TCRB transcripts were what got sequenced. Deep immunoSEQ sequencing was applied to naive, central memory and regulatory T cell samples, giving an average of roughly 3.3 million total reads per sample. Sorted cells were lysed in RLT buffer and RNA was extracted with DNase-treated RNeasy Micro or Mini kits, depending on cell number. To prevent cross-contamination, each cell subset was processed individually, whereas patient and healthy donor samples were processed jointly. Using the immunoSEQ multiplex PCR, TCRB sequences were amplified from cDNA into 87-bp fragments spanning the CDR3 region. Amplicons were sequenced on the Illumina HiSeq platform. In the paper's pipeline: Synthetic template baselines were used to correct PCR bias computationally, reads within Hamming distance 2 were collapsed together, and singletons that could not be merged were discarded. Reads were aligned against IMGT to assign V, D and J genes, CDR3 length and insertions or deletions at six rearrangement sites. Clonotype counts were normalized to sorted cell number within each subset before computing true diversity and Gini coefficients with the tcR R package. The overlap coefficient, calculated on TCRB nucleotide sequences, was used to measure repertoire sharing. As a proxy for the pre-selection repertoire, out-of-frame TCRB sequences from naive cells were analyzed. The table was pulled from immuneACCESS by TCRdb, which kept in-frame rearrangements only. Such tables lose some clones; where checked, under half of the loss comes from unresolved V genes, and the rest has no known cause. V and J calls plus clone size are reproduced from that table; the DNA served to infer D and trimming. The sample has a few hundred thousand clones on record, around an eighth of them singletons. The ten largest clones capture about 0.016% of the sample.

The sequence joins TRBV18 to TRBJ2-5, with a tentative D gene TRBD2 over 5 matching bases. This clonotype was obtained from a woman aged 18-29 years with type 1 diabetes. The sample comprised naive CD4+ T cells from blood. Read against the paper, the sample's cell subset or site label means: true naive CD4+ T cells. The DNA sequence reads TGTGCCAGCTCACCATTAAGCGGAGAGACCCAGTACTTC. Its protein product is CASSPLSGETQYF.